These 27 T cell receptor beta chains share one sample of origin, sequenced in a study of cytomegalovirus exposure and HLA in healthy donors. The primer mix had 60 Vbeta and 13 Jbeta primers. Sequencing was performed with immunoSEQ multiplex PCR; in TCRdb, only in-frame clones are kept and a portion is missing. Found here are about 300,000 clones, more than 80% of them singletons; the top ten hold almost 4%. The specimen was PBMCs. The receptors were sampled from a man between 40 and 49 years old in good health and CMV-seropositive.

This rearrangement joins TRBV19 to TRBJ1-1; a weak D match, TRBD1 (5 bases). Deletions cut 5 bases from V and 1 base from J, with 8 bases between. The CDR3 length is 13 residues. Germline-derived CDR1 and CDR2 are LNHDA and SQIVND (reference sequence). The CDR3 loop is CASSFGQNTEAFF. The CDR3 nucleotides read TGTGCCAGTAGTTTTGGACAGAACACTGAAGCTTTCTTT.

CDR3 residues: CASSPLASGRETQYF. For the CDR3, the DNA is TGTGCCAGCAGTCCTTTGGCTAGCGGGAGAGAGACCCAGTACTTC. V gene TRBV27 combines with J gene TRBJ2-5; 10 bases are a match to TRBD2. CDR3 length: 15 amino acids. CDR1 MNHEY and CDR2 SMNVEV come from the germline V gene (reference sequence). After removal of 5 bases from V and 4 bases from J, the junction contained 7 bases not matched to a gene.

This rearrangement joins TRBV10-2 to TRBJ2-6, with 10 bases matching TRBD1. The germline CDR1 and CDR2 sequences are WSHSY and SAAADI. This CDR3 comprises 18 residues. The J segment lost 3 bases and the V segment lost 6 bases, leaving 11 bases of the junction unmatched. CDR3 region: CASRRGQGDNSGANVLTF. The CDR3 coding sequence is TGCGCCAGCAGAAGAGGACAGGGGGACAATAGTGGGGCCAACGTCCTGACTTTC.

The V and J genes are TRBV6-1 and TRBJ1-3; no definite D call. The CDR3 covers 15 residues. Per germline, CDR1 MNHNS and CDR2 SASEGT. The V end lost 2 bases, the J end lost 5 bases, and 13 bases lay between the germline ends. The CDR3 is CASSERPGMRNTIYF. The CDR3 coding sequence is TGTGCCAGCAGTGAACGACCGGGTATGAGAAACACCATATATTTT.

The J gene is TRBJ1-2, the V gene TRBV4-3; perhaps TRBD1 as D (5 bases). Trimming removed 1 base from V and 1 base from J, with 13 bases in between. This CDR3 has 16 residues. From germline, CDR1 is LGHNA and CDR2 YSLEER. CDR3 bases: TGCGCCAGCAGCCAAGGTCGCAGGGATCTTAACTATGGCTACACCTTC. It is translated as CASSQGRRDLNYGYTF.

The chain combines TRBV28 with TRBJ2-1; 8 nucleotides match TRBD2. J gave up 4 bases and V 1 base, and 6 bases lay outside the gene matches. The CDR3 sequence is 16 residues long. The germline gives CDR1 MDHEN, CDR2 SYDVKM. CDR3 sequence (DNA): TGTGCCAGCAGTTTATTACCGGGAGGGAGTTACAATGAGCAGTTCTTC. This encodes CASSLLPGGSYNEQFF.

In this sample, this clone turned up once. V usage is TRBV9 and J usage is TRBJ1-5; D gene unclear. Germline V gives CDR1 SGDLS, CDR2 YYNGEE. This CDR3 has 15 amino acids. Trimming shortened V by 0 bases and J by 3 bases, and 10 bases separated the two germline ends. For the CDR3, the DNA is TGTGCCAGCAGCGTAGGTGGGCAGATCAATCAGCCCCAGCATTTT. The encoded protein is CASSVGGQINQPQHF.

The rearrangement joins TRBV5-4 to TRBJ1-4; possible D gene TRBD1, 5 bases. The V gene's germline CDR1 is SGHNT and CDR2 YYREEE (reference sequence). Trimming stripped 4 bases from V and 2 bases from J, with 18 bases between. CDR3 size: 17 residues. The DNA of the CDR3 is TGTGCCAGCAGCCTATGGACGGGGGGGGAGACTAATGAAAAACTGTTTTTT. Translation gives CASSLWTGGETNEKLFF.

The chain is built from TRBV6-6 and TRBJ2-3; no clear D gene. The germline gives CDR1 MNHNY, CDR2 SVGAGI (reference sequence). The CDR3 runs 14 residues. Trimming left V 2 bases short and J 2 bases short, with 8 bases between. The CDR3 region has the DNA TGTGCCAGCAGTTACCTCAGGAACACAGATACGCAGTATTTT. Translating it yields CASSYLRNTDTQYF.

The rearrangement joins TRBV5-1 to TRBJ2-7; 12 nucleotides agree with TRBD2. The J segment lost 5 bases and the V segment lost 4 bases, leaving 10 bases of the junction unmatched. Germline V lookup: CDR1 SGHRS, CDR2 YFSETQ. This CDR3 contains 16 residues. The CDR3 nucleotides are TGCGCCAGCAGCCCCCGACTAGCGGGAGTATTTCACGAGCAGTACTTC. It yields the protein CASSPRLAGVFHEQYF. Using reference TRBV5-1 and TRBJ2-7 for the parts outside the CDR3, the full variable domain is KAGVTQTPRYLIKTRGQQVTLSCSPISGHRSVSWYQQTPGQGLQFLFEYFSETQRNKGNFPGRFSGRQFSNSRSEMNVSTLELGDSALYLCASSPRLAGVFHEQYFGPGTRLTVT.

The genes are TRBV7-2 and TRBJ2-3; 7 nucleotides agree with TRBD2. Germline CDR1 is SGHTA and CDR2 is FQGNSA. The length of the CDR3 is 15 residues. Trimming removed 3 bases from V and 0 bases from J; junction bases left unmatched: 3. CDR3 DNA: TGTGCCAGCAGCTTCGTAGCGGGCAGCACAGATACGCAGTATTTT. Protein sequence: CASSFVAGSTDTQYF.

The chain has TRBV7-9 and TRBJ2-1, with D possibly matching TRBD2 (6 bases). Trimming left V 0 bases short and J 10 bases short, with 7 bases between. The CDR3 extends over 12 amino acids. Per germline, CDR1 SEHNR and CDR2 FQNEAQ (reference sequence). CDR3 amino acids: CASSLAEGEQFF. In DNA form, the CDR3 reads TGTGCCAGCAGCTTAGCGGAGGGGGAGCAGTTCTTC.

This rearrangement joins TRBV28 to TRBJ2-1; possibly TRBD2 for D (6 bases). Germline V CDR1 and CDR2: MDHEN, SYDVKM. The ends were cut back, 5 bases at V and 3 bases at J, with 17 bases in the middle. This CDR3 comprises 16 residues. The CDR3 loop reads CASSRGLGGLYNEQFF. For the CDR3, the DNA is TGTGCCAGCAGTCGCGGACTGGGAGGTCTCTACAATGAGCAGTTCTTC.

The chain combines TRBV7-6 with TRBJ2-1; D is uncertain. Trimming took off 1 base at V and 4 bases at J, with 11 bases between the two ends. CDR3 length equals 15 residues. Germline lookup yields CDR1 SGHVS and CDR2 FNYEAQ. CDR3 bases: TGTGCCAGCAGCTTAGTGGCTCCCCCGTACAATGAGCAGTTCTTC. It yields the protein CASSLVAPPYNEQFF.

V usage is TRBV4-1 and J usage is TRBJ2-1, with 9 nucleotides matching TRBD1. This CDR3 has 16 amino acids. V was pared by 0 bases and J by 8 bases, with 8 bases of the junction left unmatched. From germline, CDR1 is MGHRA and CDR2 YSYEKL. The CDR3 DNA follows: TGCGCCAGCAGCCAAGAAACAGGACAGGGGTTTGATGAGCAGTTCTTC. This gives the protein CASSQETGQGFDEQFF.

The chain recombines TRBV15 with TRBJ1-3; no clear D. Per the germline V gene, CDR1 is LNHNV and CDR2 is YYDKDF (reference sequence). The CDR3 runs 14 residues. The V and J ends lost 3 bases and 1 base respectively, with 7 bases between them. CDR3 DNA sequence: TGTGCCACCAGCAGGGGAGGTTCTGGAAACACCATATATTTT. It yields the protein CATSRGGSGNTIYF.

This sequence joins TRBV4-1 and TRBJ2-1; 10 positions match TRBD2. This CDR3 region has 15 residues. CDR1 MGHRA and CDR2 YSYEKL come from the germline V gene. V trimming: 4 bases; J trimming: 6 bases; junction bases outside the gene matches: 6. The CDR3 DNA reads TGCGCCAGCAGCCGAGGAGCGGGGGGGCCCAATGAGCAGTTCTTC. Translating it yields CASSRGAGGPNEQFF.

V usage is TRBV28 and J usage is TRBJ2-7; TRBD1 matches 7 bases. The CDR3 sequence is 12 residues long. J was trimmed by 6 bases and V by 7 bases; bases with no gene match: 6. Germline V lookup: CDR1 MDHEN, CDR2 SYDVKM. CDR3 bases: TGTGCCAGCACGGGACAGACCTGCGAGCAGTACTTC. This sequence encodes CASTGQTCEQYF. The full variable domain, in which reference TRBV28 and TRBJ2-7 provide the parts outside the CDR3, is DVKVTQSSRYLVKRTGEKVFLECVQDMDHENMFWYRQDPGLGLRLIYFSYDVKMKEKGDIPEGYSVSREKKERFSLILESASTNQTSMYLCASTGQTCEQYFGPGTRLTVT.

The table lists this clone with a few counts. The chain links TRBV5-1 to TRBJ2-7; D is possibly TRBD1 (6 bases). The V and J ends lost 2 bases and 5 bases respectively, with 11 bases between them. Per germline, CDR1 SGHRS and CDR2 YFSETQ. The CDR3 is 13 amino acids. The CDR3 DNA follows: TGCGCCAGCAGCTTCACAGGGAACCACGAGCAGTACTTC. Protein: CASSFTGNHEQYF.

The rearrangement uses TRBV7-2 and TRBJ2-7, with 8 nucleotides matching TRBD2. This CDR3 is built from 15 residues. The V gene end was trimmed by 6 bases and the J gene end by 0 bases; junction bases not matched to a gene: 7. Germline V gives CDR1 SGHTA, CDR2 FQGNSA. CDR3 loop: CASRGGTSVSYEQYF. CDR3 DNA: TGTGCCAGCAGGGGGGGGACTAGTGTCTCCTACGAGCAGTACTTC.

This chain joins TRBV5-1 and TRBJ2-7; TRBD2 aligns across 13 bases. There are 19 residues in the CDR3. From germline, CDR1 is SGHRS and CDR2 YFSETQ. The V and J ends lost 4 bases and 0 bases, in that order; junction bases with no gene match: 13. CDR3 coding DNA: TGCGCCAGCAGCCCCAGGACTAGCGGGAGCGCCAGGCCCTCCTACGAGCAGTACTTC. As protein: CASSPRTSGSARPSYEQYF.

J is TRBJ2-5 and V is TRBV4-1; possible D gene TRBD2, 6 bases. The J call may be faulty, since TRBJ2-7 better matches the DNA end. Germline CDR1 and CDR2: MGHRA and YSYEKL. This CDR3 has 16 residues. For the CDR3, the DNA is TGCGCCAGCAGCCAAGATCCAGCGGGCCTCTCCTACGAGCAGTACTTC. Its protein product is CASSQDPAGLSYEQYF.

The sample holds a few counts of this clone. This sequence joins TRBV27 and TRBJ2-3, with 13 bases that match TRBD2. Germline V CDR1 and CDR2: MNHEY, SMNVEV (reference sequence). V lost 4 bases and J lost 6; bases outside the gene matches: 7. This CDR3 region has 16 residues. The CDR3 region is CASSSLAGGFGDTQYF. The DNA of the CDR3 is TGTGCCAGCAGTTCACTAGCGGGAGGGTTCGGGGATACGCAGTATTTT.

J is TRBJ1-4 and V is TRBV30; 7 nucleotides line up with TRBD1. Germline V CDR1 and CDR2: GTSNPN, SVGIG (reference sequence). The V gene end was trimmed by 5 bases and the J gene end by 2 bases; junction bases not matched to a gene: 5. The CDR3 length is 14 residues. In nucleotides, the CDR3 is TGTGCCTGGGGCTCAGGGGGGACTAATGAAAAACTGTTTTTT. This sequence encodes CAWGSGGTNEKLFF.

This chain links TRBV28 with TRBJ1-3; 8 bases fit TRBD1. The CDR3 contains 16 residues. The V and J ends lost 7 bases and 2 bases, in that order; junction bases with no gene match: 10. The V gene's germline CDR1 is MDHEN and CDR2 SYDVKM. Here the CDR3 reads CASTLRSRGPGNTIYF. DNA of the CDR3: TGTGCCAGCACCCTGAGGTCCAGGGGGCCTGGAAACACCATATATTTT.

CDR3 in amino acids: CASRFRATGSNYGYTF. CDR3 nucleotide sequence: TGTGCCAGCAGATTTAGGGCGACAGGGAGCAACTATGGCTACACCTTC. The V gene is TRBV28, the J gene TRBJ1-2; 7 bases align to TRBD1. V trimming: 6 bases; J trimming: 2 bases; junction bases outside the gene matches: 12. This CDR3 has 16 residues. Germline CDR1 and CDR2: MDHEN and SYDVKM.

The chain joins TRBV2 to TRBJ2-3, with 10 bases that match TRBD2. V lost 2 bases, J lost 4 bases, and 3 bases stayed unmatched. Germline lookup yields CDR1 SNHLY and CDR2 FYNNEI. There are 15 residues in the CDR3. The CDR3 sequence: CASSETSGTADTQYF. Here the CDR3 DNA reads TGTGCCAGCAGTGAAACTAGCGGGACCGCAGATACGCAGTATTTT.